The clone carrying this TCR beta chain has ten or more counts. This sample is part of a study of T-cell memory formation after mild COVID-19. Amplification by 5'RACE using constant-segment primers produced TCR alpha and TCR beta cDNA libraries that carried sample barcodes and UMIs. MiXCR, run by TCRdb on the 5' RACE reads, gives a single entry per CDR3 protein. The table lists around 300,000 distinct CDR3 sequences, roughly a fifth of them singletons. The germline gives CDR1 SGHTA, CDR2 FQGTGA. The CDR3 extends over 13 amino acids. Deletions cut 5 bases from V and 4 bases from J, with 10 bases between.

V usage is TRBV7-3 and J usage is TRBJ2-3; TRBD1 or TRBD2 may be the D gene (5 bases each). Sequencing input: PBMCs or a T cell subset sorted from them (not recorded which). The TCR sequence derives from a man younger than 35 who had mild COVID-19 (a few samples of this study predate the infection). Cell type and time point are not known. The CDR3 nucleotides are TGTGCCAGCAGCCCCATGGGACCAGATACGCAGTATTTT. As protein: CASSPMGPDTQYF.